Sequencing of this TCR beta chain was carried out in a study of identifying expanded T cells in peripheral blood. CDR3 length equals 15 residues. The germline CDR1 and CDR2 sequences are SGHRS and YFSETQ. Between the trimmed V and J ends, which lost 1 base and 0 bases, there was a span of 8 bases. Collection occurred without any documented infections or immune events in donors. This clone was observed a handful of times. Its antigen remains unknown. Data came from immunoSEQ multiplex PCR; TCRdb stores just in-frame clones and leaves some out. The table records around 95,000 clones, about 90% of them present only once. The study's findings and limits: Technical replicates showed around 1.3 changed clones; two weeks roughly 16; four weeks 19. Approximately two-week clone count variance significantly increased as total template count grew.

Source material: blood. This sequence was found in a person aged 18 to 70 in good health. The chain is built from TRBV5-1 and TRBJ1-3; the D gene is possibly TRBD1 (5 bases). CDR3 sequence: CASSLQGTSGNTIYF. The CDR3 nucleotides are TGCGCCAGCAGCTTGCAGGGAACCTCTGGAAACACCATATATTTT.